Presented here are 4 T cell receptor beta chains from one specimen sequenced in a study of T cells in Graves' hyperthyroidism and ophthalmopathy. TCR beta CDR3 sequences were amplified from RNA transcripts. The TCR CDR3 was amplified in a first-round RT-PCR using the HTBI primer set. Via MiXCR, TCRdb re-called the multiplex PCR reads, giving one row per CDR3 protein. The sample holds under 650,000 distinct CDR3 sequences, 15% to 20% seen once. Source material: blood. Receptors originate from a woman in her 30s with Graves' hyperthyroidism.

Regarding this clonotype: This could be a read error, since a much larger clone is one nucleotide away. For the CDR3, the DNA is TGTGCCAGCAGCGTGGGACAGCGAAACGCCATATATTTT. The encoded protein is CASSVGQRNAIYF. V and J are TRBV9 and TRBJ1-3; 7 nucleotides line up with TRBD1. Germline V gene lookup returns CDR1 SGDLS and CDR2 YYNGEE. The CDR3 covers 13 residues.

This clonotype was counted many times. The rearrangement links TRBV7-6 to TRBJ2-5; D unresolved. The CDR3 runs 13 residues. V dropped 5 bases and J dropped 2 bases, with 9 bases sitting between them. Germline V gene sequence: CDR1 SGHVS, CDR2 FNYEAQ. The CDR3 is CASSPIPQETQYF. As DNA, the CDR3 is TGTGCCAGCAGCCCTATCCCACAAGAGACCCAGTACTTC.

This clonotype was detected many times. The chain joins TRBV7-9 to TRBJ2-5; D possibly corresponds to TRBD1 (5 bases). This CDR3 has 14 amino acids. CDR1 is SEHNR, CDR2 FQNEAQ, per germline (reference sequence). Between the trimmed V and J ends, which lost 3 bases and 5 bases, there was a span of 13 bases. The CDR3 DNA reads as TGTGCCAGCAGCTTGTTCCAAGGGGTGGAGACCCAGTACTTC. Translating it yields CASSLFQGVETQYF.

The rearrangement joins TRBV7-3 to TRBJ2-3, with 7 bases aligning to TRBD1. The V and J ends lost 4 bases and 2 bases, in that order; junction bases with no gene match: 3. Germline CDR1 is SGHTA and CDR2 is FQGTGA. The CDR3 spans 14 residues. CDR3 sequence (DNA): TGTGCCAGCAGCTACGGGACAGTCACAGATACGCAGTATTTT. As protein: CASSYGTVTDTQYF.